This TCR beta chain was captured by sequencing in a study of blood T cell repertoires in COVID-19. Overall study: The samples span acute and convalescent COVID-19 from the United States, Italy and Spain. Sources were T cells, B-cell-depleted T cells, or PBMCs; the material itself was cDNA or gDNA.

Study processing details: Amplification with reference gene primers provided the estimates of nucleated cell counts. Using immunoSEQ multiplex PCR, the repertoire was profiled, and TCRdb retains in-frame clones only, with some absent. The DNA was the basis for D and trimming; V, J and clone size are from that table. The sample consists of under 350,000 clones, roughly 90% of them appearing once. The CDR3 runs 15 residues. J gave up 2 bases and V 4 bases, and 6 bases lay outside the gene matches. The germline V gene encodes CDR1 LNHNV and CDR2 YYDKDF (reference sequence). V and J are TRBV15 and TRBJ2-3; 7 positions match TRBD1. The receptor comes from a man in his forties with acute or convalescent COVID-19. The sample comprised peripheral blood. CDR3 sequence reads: CATSNRTGDTDTQYF. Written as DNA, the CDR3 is TGTGCCACCAGCAACCGGACAGGCGACACAGATACGCAGTATTTT.